This TCR beta chain is from a study of CD8 T cells in ankylosing spondylitis. This clonotype was seen many times. Its target is not known. Findings and limits, study-wide: Made up of roughly 8 highly homologous variants, a TCR beta motif appeared characteristic of ankylosing spondylitis blood.

Via MiXCR, TCRdb re-called the 5' RACE reads, giving one row per CDR3 protein. This table has 750,000 to 850,000 distinct CDR3 sequences, about 10% appearing once. The CDR3 spans 15 residues. V was trimmed by 6 bases and J by 2 bases, leaving 16 bases between them. Germline V gene data show CDR1 as SQVTM and CDR2 as ANQGSEA. The rearrangement uses TRBV29-1 and TRBJ2-2; D might be TRBD1 (6 bases). Sequenced sample: blood, either unsorted or a sorted T cell fraction (not recorded which). The clonotype originates from a male donor with ankylosing spondylitis. The CDR3 coding sequence is TGCAGCGTCGATCAACAAGGGGGAAACACCGGGGAGCTGTTTTTT. It is translated as CSVDQQGGNTGELFF.